One TCR beta chain is described in this entry. This sample was taken from a study of T-cell memory formation after mild COVID-19. MiXCR was run by TCRdb on the 5' RACE reads, yielding one entry per CDR3 protein. The sample records some 6,800 distinct CDR3 sequences, 50% to 75% being singletons. Sequences were obtained from PBMCs or a T cell subset sorted from them (not recorded which). The clonotype originates from an adult who had mild COVID-19 (a few samples of this study predate the infection). Cell type and time point are not known.

The CDR3 DNA sequence: TGCGCCAGCAGAAGCGATAATGAAAAACTGTTTTTT. It is translated as CASRSDNEKLFF. The J gene is TRBJ1-4, the V gene TRBV5-1; D remains unclear. Germline V lookup: CDR1 SGHRS, CDR2 YFSETQ. The CDR3 spans 12 residues. V gave up 5 bases and J gave up 4 bases, with 6 bases separating them. The variable domain in full, with the rest retrieved from reference TRBV5-1 and TRBJ1-4, is KAGVTQTPRYLIKTRGQQVTLSCSPISGHRSVSWYQQTPGQGLQFLFEYFSETQRNKGNFPGRFSGRQFSNSRSEMNVSTLELGDSALYLCASRSDNEKLFFGSGTQLSVL.